This TCR beta chain was captured by sequencing in a study of blood T cells in healthy people across ages. Primers used in a second PCR of about 6 to 12 cycles were a sample-barcoded 5' primer and a J-beta primer mix. TCRdb re-called the 5' RACE reads through MiXCR, storing one row per CDR3 protein. The sample yields 700,000 to 800,000 distinct CDR3 sequences, roughly 47% seen once. In the case of this clonotype: Its antigen is still unknown.

Study-level points and caveats: Any conclusive comparison of naive versus antigen-experienced cells was prevented by using unsorted PBMCs.

The V gene's germline CDR1 is SGHRS and CDR2 YFSETQ. CDR3 size: 14 residues. V lost 4 bases and J 6 bases, leaving 13 bases between the germline ends. The TCR sequence derives from a woman in her sixties or seventies in good health. The J gene is TRBJ2-2, the V gene TRBV5-1; D uncertain. The sequencing sample was made of blood. CDR3 DNA: TGCGCCAGCAGCATCGCGTTGGAATCCGGGGAGCTGTTTTTT. Translated: CASSIALESGELFF.